These 31 T cell receptor beta chains originate from one sample sequenced in a study of T cell repertoires in cytomegalovirus infection. The antigens for these receptors are not known. Via MiXCR, TCRdb re-called the reads, giving one row per CDR3 protein. The profile shows over 25,000 distinct CDR3 sequences, roughly a fifth of them singletons. Here the sequenced sample was CD8+ T cells from cultured PBMCs, taken from culture after CMV antigen stimulation. The source of these receptors is a human donor in good health (CMV status not recorded). Some clones in this sample may be carry-over from other donors' samples.

This clonotype was counted only a few times. A much larger clone lies one base from this, so it may be a read error. The chain recombines TRBV7-9 with TRBJ1-6, with D unclear. Germline V gives CDR1 SEHNR, CDR2 FQNEAQ (reference sequence). V lost 2 bases and J 3 bases, leaving 8 bases between the germline ends. The CDR3 sequence is 15 residues long. The CDR3, as DNA: TGTGCCAGCAGCTTACTGACCATCTATAATTCACCCCTCCACTTT. Encoded protein: CASSLLTIYNSPLHF. Together with reference TRBV7-9 and TRBJ1-6, the CDR3 gives the full variable domain: DTGVSQNPRHKITKRGQNVTFRCDPISEHNRLYWYRQTLGQGPEFLTYFQNEAQLEKSRLLSDRFSAERPKGSFSTLEIQRTEQGDSAMYLCASSLLTIYNSPLHFGNGTRLTVT.

The V call is TRBV27, the J call TRBJ2-7; 14 nucleotides align to TRBD2. Germline loops: CDR1 MNHEY, CDR2 SMNVEV (reference sequence). There are 15 residues in the CDR3. V gave up 6 bases and J gave up 3 bases; unmatched junction bases: 4. DNA of the CDR3: TGTGCCAGCAGGGGACTAGCGGGAGTCGGCTACGAGCAGTACTTC. This translates into CASRGLAGVGYEQYF.

Only a few counts were recorded for this clonotype. The V call is TRBV6-5, the J call TRBJ2-7, with 9 bases aligning to TRBD1. CDR1 is MNHEY and CDR2 is SVGAGI in the germline V gene. This CDR3 contains 15 residues. V lost 5 bases, J lost 5 bases, and 10 bases stayed unmatched. The CDR3 DNA is TGTGCCAGCAGTCTCCGGGACAGGGCAACCCACGAGCAGTACTTC. Encoded protein: CASSLRDRATHEQYF.

V usage is TRBV11-2 and J usage is TRBJ2-3; possible D gene TRBD2, 5 bases. Germline CDR1 is SGHAT and CDR2 is FQNNGV. Trimming stripped 4 bases from V and 1 base from J, with 12 bases between. This CDR3 is built from 15 residues. CDR3 loop: CASSSRGVRTDTQYF. The CDR3 region has the DNA TGTGCCAGCAGCTCCCGGGGAGTCCGCACAGATACGCAGTATTTT.

This clonotype was recorded a few times. The rearrangement joins TRBV6-1 to TRBJ2-1, with D possibly being TRBD2 (6 bases). The ends were cut back, 3 bases at V and 4 bases at J, with 16 bases in the middle. From germline, CDR1 is MNHNS and CDR2 SASEGT. This CDR3 is 16 amino acids long. The CDR3 reads CASSDGRRGRYNEQFF. In DNA form, the CDR3 reads TGTGCCAGCAGTGATGGTAGGAGGGGTCGGTACAATGAGCAGTTCTTC.

V and J are TRBV7-8 and TRBJ2-3; D is perhaps TRBD2 (6 bases). CDR1 and CDR2 from the germline V gene are SGHVS and FQNEAQ. V lost 11 bases, J lost 3 bases, and 18 bases lay in between. The CDR3 is 14 amino acids. Here the CDR3 reads CAGSEGRETDTQYF. For the CDR3, the DNA is TGTGCCGGATCGGAGGGCCGGGAGACAGATACGCAGTATTTT.

The V call is TRBV29-1, the J call TRBJ2-7, with 7 bases identical to TRBD1. Germline assignment: CDR1 SQVTM and CDR2 ANQGSEA. V lost 3 bases and J lost 1; bases outside the gene matches: 6. The CDR3 sequence is 14 residues long. This chain's CDR3 is CSVDGTDNSYEQYF. CDR3 DNA sequence: TGCAGCGTTGACGGGACAGACAATTCCTACGAGCAGTACTTC.

This clonotype was observed a handful of times. The V and J genes are TRBV19 and TRBJ2-1, with D unresolved. The length of the CDR3 is 15 residues. Germline V gene data show CDR1 as LNHDA and CDR2 as SQIVND (reference sequence). V was trimmed by 1 base and J by 2 bases, leaving 9 bases between them. CDR3 in DNA: TGTGCCAGTAGTATAGGGCCCAGTGCCTACAATGAGCAGTTCTTC. This translates into CASSIGPSAYNEQFF.

This clonotype was observed a handful of times. V and J are TRBV20-1 and TRBJ2-1; TRBD2 might be the D (5 bases). V lost 4 bases and J 3 bases, leaving 13 bases between the germline ends. The CDR3 covers 14 residues. Germline V gene lookup returns CDR1 DFQATT and CDR2 SNEGSKA (reference sequence). The CDR3 loop reads CSATGLDLYNEQFF. Written as DNA, the CDR3 is TGCAGTGCTACAGGACTGGACCTCTACAATGAGCAGTTCTTC.

This clonotype was found many times. The chain employs TRBV7-2 and TRBJ2-3; 8 bases match TRBD2. V lost 5 bases and J lost 0; bases outside the gene matches: 13. The CDR3 runs to 18 residues. CDR1 and CDR2 from the germline V gene are SGHTA and FQGNSA. CDR3 protein: CASSLRGGSIGSTDTQYF. For the CDR3, the DNA is TGTGCCAGCAGCCTCCGGGGGGGGTCCATCGGGAGCACAGATACGCAGTATTTT.

This clonotype was recorded a few times. This chain connects TRBV12-3 or TRBV12-4 to TRBJ2-3, with a possible D match to TRBD1 (5 bases). The ends were cut back, 2 bases at V and 1 base at J, with 7 bases in the middle. The CDR3 sequence is 14 residues long. In DNA, the CDR3 is TGTGCCAGCAGTTTACAGGGCGGCACAGATACGCAGTATTTT. Amino acid sequence: CASSLQGGTDTQYF.

The chain links TRBV7-2 to TRBJ2-5, with 9 bases lining up with TRBD2. J gave up 5 bases and V 5 bases, and 18 bases lay outside the gene matches. The CDR3 has 18 amino acids. Germline V gives CDR1 SGHTA, CDR2 FQGNSA. CDR3 sequence (DNA): TGTGCCAGCAGCCCGCGGGGGGGGGACCCCGGGAGGTGGGAGACCCAGTACTTC. Its translation is CASSPRGGDPGRWETQYF.

This clonotype occurred a few times. The genes are TRBV29-1 and TRBJ2-2; 8 bases match TRBD1. With V trimmed by 3 bases and J by 1 base, 1 base remained unmatched. The CDR3 sequence is 14 residues long. CDR1 SQVTM and CDR2 ANQGSEA come from the germline V gene. The CDR3 coding sequence is TGCAGCGTTGATGGACAGGGGAACACCGGGGAGCTGTTTTTT. Its protein is CSVDGQGNTGELFF.

Concerning this clonotype itself: One end of the junction is discordant with germline, which a read error may explain. The chain joins TRBV7-9 to TRBJ2-1, with TRBD2 matching over 8 bases. The CDR3 length is 15 residues. CDR1 and CDR2 from the germline V gene are SEHNR and FQNEAQ (reference sequence). CDR3: CASSNPSAGGRPRVF. CDR3 DNA: TGTGCCAGCAGCAACCCCTCTGCGGGCGGGAGGCCCCGGGTCTTC.

This clonotype came up a few times. This chain uses TRBV5-1 with TRBJ2-1, with D perhaps given as TRBD1 or TRBD2 (6 bases each). The germline gives CDR1 SGHRS, CDR2 YFSETQ. The CDR3 sequence is 14 residues long. Trimming took 5 bases from V and 5 from J, leaving 14 bases between them. The CDR3 region is CASRVGGSNNEQFF. As DNA, the CDR3 is TGCGCCAGCAGGGTCGGGGGCTCAAACAATGAGCAGTTCTTC.

This clonotype was counted once. V is TRBV6-1 and J is TRBJ2-1; unclear D gene. This CDR3 spans 12 amino acids. V lost 6 bases to trimming and J lost 4 bases, with 7 bases between them. Germline V gene lookup returns CDR1 MNHNS and CDR2 SASEGT. CDR3 protein: CASRTKYNEQFF. The DNA of the CDR3 is TGTGCCAGCAGAACAAAGTACAATGAGCAGTTCTTC.

This clonotype was detected a few times. Relative to the germline gene, one junction end is altered; a read error may explain this. The chain carries TRBV7-3 and TRBJ2-1; D is possibly TRBD1 or TRBD2 (5 bases each). The CDR3 runs to 22 residues. Germline CDR1 is SGHTA and CDR2 is FQGTGA. The DNA of the CDR3 is TGTGCCAGCAGCTTAACCTTAGGGCTGTTTCGGGGCGGGCACATGAGGGGCAATAAGCAGTTCTTC. It is translated as CASSLTLGLFRGGHMRGNKQFF.

The gene calls are TRBV29-1 and TRBJ2-1; 9 nucleotides line up with TRBD2. Germline V CDR1 and CDR2: SQVTM, ANQGSEA. This CDR3 is built from 16 residues. Trimming removed 1 base from V and 7 bases from J; junction bases left unmatched: 11. DNA of the CDR3: TGCAGCGTTGAAGGGGAGGTGGGTAGCGGGAGTAATGAGCAGTTCTTC. Its protein product is CSVEGEVGSGSNEQFF.

Concerning this clonotype: Germline is not matched at one junction end, which may reflect a read error. This sequence joins TRBV6-6 and TRBJ1-3; 10 bases match TRBD1. CDR3 length: 16 residues. Germline CDR1 and CDR2: MNHNY and SVGAGI (reference sequence). DNA of the CDR3: TGTGCCCGCAGCTCTGGGACAGGGGAGGCTGGAAACACCATATATTTT. Its translation is CARSSGTGEAGNTIYF.

Comments on this clonotype: The junction differs from germline at one of its ends, possibly a read error. The chain uses TRBV4-1 and TRBJ1-3, with a weak D call TRBD1 (6 bases). The CDR3 extends over 15 amino acids. Germline CDR1 MGHRA, CDR2 YSYEKL. CDR3 protein: CASSQGAGAGNTIYF. In DNA, the CDR3 is TGTGCCAGCAGCCAAGGGGCAGGGGCTGGAAACACCATATATTTT.

This clonotype was detected many times. The chain has TRBV7-2 and TRBJ2-3, with 10 bases that match TRBD2. This CDR3 spans 18 amino acids. Germline loops: CDR1 SGHTA, CDR2 FQGNSA. Trimming at V came to 2 bases and at J to 7 bases, leaving 15 bases not matched to a gene. CDR3 coding DNA: TGTGCCAGCAGCTTAACACACCGCAGCGGGGGGGCCGGGAATACGCAGTATTTT. Translated, it gives CASSLTHRSGGAGNTQYF.

This clonotype was found many times. This CDR3 is CASSLRQYRLAGDNEQFF. In DNA form, the CDR3 reads TGTGCCAGCAGTTTGAGACAGTACCGACTAGCGGGAGACAATGAGCAGTTCTTC. The V call is TRBV28, the J call TRBJ2-1; 12 bases align to TRBD2. Germline V CDR1 and CDR2: MDHEN, SYDVKM. The ends lost 3 bases at V and 5 bases at J; junction bases unmatched: 11. This CDR3 has 18 amino acids.

This clonotype showed up just once. V usage is TRBV9 and J usage is TRBJ2-7; D tentatively fits TRBD1 or TRBD2 (6 bases each). CDR1 and CDR2 from the germline V gene are SGDLS and YYNGEE. CDR3 length: 14 amino acids. Trimming removed 3 bases at V and 4 bases at J, with 14 bases between. The CDR3 coding sequence is TGTGCCAGCAGCGCGGGGGCCCAGGGGTACGAGCAGTACTTC. It encodes CASSAGAQGYEQYF.

This clonotype occurred a few times. The DNA is left out, because the CDR3 cannot be placed on it with certainty; the CDR3 is given as TCRdb lists it. The gene calls are TRBV7-5 and TRBJ1-2; TRBD1, the table's D call, lacks a check against the DNA. TRBV7-5 is annotated as a pseudogene. The CDR3 numbers 17 amino acids, ends counted. The CDR3 sequence is CISVPEGFAGGDYGYTF.

This clonotype was seen a handful of times. This sequence joins TRBV7-2 and TRBJ2-3; 9 bases match TRBD2. Trimming took 1 base from V and 1 from J; bases not matched to a gene: 3. The CDR3 totals 16 residues. Germline V gene data show CDR1 as SGHTA and CDR2 as FQGNSA. CDR3 amino acids: CASSLGERGGTDTQYF. The CDR3 DNA reads TGTGCCAGCAGCTTAGGGGAGCGGGGGGGCACAGATACGCAGTATTTT.

This clonotype was recorded a few times. A read error may account for a junction end that differs from germline. The chain carries TRBV7-9 and TRBJ2-7; D not resolved. CDR3 size: 13 residues. From germline, CDR1 is SEHNR and CDR2 FQNEAQ (reference sequence). CDR3 in amino acids: CATSSVGGYEQYF. CDR3 in DNA: TGTGCCACCAGCAGCGTGGGTGGTTACGAGCAGTACTTC.

The DNA of the CDR3 is TGTGCCAGCAGCGTTGGGGAGATTGGCGCCTACGAGCAGTACTTC. Residues: CASSVGEIGAYEQYF. V usage is TRBV9 and J usage is TRBJ2-7, with a weak D call TRBD2 (5 bases). The CDR3 consists of 15 residues. V lost 2 bases, J lost 2 bases, and 14 bases lay in between. Germline V gene sequence: CDR1 SGDLS, CDR2 YYNGEE.

The rearrangement links TRBV7-8 to TRBJ2-1; 8 bases are shared with TRBD2. In germline, CDR1 is SGHVS, CDR2 FQNEAQ. The CDR3 extends over 16 amino acids. The V and J ends lost 1 base and 3 bases, in that order; junction bases with no gene match: 5. In DNA, the CDR3 is TGTGCCAGCAGCTTAGTTCTGCGGGAGGACTACAATGAGCAGTTCTTC. Protein: CASSLVLREDYNEQFF.

This clonotype was counted only a few times. The chain couples TRBV11-2 to TRBJ2-7; 12 positions agree with TRBD2. Germline V gene data show CDR1 as SGHAT and CDR2 as FQNNGV. V lost 1 base, J lost 2 bases, and 3 bases stayed unmatched. The CDR3 sequence is 16 residues long. This chain's CDR3 is CASSLVTSGSAYEQYF. The DNA for the CDR3 is TGTGCCAGCAGCTTAGTGACTAGCGGGAGTGCCTACGAGCAGTACTTC.

This clonotype was detected only a few times. The J gene is TRBJ2-2, the V gene TRBV6-2 or TRBV6-3; TRBD1 or TRBD2 may be the D gene (5 bases each). CDR3 size: 15 residues. Germline V gene sequence: CDR1 MNHEY, CDR2 SVGEGT. V shed 5 bases and J shed 5 bases, with 15 bases lying between them. The DNA of the CDR3 is TGTGCCAGCAGTAACCCTAGGGGAGAAACCGGGGAGCTGTTTTTT. It encodes CASSNPRGETGELFF.

Only a few counts were recorded for this clonotype. The V gene is TRBV7-2, the J gene TRBJ2-1; D might be TRBD2 (5 bases). Germline V gene lookup returns CDR1 SGHTA and CDR2 FQGNSA. This CDR3 contains 15 residues. V lost 5 bases, J lost 8 bases, and 19 bases lay in between. In DNA form, the CDR3 reads TGTGCCAGCAGCGGGGAGCATGCGAGAGTCGATGAGCAGTTCTTC. Its protein product is CASSGEHARVDEQFF.